The rows below give T cell receptor beta chains drawn from one sample of a study of T cells in Graves' hyperthyroidism and ophthalmopathy. TCRdb re-analysed the multiplex PCR reads in MiXCR, keeping a single row per CDR3 protein. This repertoire shows 500,000 to 600,000 distinct CDR3 sequences, about half found once; its top ten account for about 7.8%. Source material: peripheral blood or thyroid tissue (not recorded which). These TCRs come from a woman younger than 30 with Graves' hyperthyroidism. The CDR3 runs from the conserved cysteine through the conserved F or W. D genes are given only for firm matches. Clone size is given for some rows only: seen once, a few or many times, or a class if the clone is expanded.

D: -
J: TRBJ2-1
size: few
V: TRBV20-1
DNA: TGCAGTGCTACCCGCGTCAAGCAGTTCTTC
CDR3: CSATRVKQFF

D: TRBD2
J: TRBJ2-7
size: -
V: TRBV20-1
DNA: TGCAGTGCTAGAGCTAGCGGGAGCTCCTACGAGCAGTACTTC
CDR3: CSARASGSSYEQYF

D: -
J: TRBJ2-7
size: many
V: TRBV7-9
DNA: TGTGCCAGCAGCTACCGGGGGCGATCCTACGAGCAGTACTTC
CDR3: CASSYRGRSYEQYF

D: -
J: TRBJ2-7
size: -
V: TRBV10-2
DNA: TGCGCCAGCCGATCTCCGCGGGCCTACGAGCAGTACTTC
CDR3: CASRSPRAYEQYF

D: -
J: TRBJ2-1
size: -
V: TRBV7-9
DNA: TGTGCCAGCAGTACGACCGGAGACAATGAGCAGTTCTTC
CDR3: CASSTTGDNEQFF

D: -
J: TRBJ2-7
size: many
V: TRBV12-3/TRBV12-4
DNA: TGTGCCAGCAGCACCTCGCTGCGCCGGGTAAAGCTCACCTACGAGCAGTACTTC
CDR3: CASSTSLRRVKLTYEQYF

D: -
J: TRBJ2-6
size: -
V: TRBV15
DNA: TGTGCCCCCTTGGATCTCTCTGGGGCCAACGTCCTGACTTTC
CDR3: CAPLDLSGANVLTF

D: -
J: TRBJ1-1
size: many
V: TRBV24-1
DNA: TGTGCCACCACATCCGGACTGAACACTGAAGCTTTCTTT
CDR3: CATTSGLNTEAFF

D: -
J: TRBJ1-2
size: many
V: TRBV10-3
DNA: TGTGCCTCGGCCGCCTCAGGGTTATCATATGGCTACACCTTC
CDR3: CASAASGLSYGYTF

D: -
J: TRBJ1-5
size: -
V: TRBV6-2/TRBV6-3
DNA: TGTGCCAGCAACAAGGACGAAGCGAGGGTAGAGACCCAGCATTTT
CDR3: CASNKDEARVETQHF

D: -
J: TRBJ2-2
size: -
V: TRBV20-1
DNA: TGCAGTGCTAAGATTGACTACGAGCTGTTTTTT
CDR3: CSAKIDYELFF

D: -
J: TRBJ2-7
size: many
V: TRBV29-1
DNA: TGCAGCGCGACCGGACCGCCTGACTCCTACGAGCAGTACTTC
CDR3: CSATGPPDSYEQYF

D: TRBD1
J: TRBJ2-1
size: -
V: TRBV20-1
DNA: TGCAGTGCTAGGGTTACAGGGGGCGTTGAGCAGTTCTTC
CDR3: CSARVTGGVEQFF

D: -
J: TRBJ1-2
size: many
V: TRBV29-1
DNA: TGCAGCGTTGGCAGGTCTAGCTACACCTTC
CDR3: CSVGRSSYTF

D: TRBD1
J: TRBJ1-5
size: many
V: TRBV10-3
DNA: TGTGCCATCAGTAAGGACAGGGGGCGTCAGCCCCAGCATTTT
CDR3: CAISKDRGRQPQHF

D: TRBD1
J: TRBJ1-2
size: -
V: TRBV29-1
DNA: TGCAGCGCCCGTCGGACAGGGGGGCTCCATGGCTACACCTTC
CDR3: CSARRTGGLHGYTF

D: -
J: TRBJ2-6
size: -
V: TRBV10-3
DNA: TGTGCCATCAGTGGCCACGGACGGACTTTC
CDR3: CAISGHGRTF

D: -
J: TRBJ2-1
size: -
V: TRBV6-5
DNA: TGTGCCAGCAGTTACTCTCCGGGGGCGGGAGAGACCCAGTTCTTC
CDR3: CASSYSPGAGETQFF

D: -
J: TRBJ1-1
size: once
V: TRBV29-1
DNA: TGCAGCGTTGTCGTAGGGGCTGACATGAACACTGAAGCTTTCTTT
CDR3: CSVVVGADMNTEAFF

D: TRBD2
J: TRBJ2-7
size: -
V: TRBV29-1
DNA: TGCAGCGTGAGGGAGCGGGAGGCTTACGAGCAGTACTTC
CDR3: CSVREREAYEQYF

D: -
J: TRBJ1-2
size: many
V: TRBV14
DNA: TGTGCCAGCAGCCAAGGGCCCCCGGGTTTCGGCTATGGCTACACCTTC
CDR3: CASSQGPPGFGYGYTF

D: -
J: TRBJ1-1
size: many
V: TRBV9
DNA: TGTGCCAGCAGCGCCGGATGGTCCACTGAAGCTTTCTTT
CDR3: CASSAGWSTEAFF

D: TRBD2
J: TRBJ2-1
size: -
V: TRBV20-1
DNA: TGCAGTGCTAGAGTGCTAGCGGGAGATTCCTACAATGAGCAGTTCTTC
CDR3: CSARVLAGDSYNEQFF

D: -
J: TRBJ1-4
size: -
V: TRBV24-1
DNA: TGTGCCACCAGTGATTTGAGGCTTGAAAAACTGTTTTTT
CDR3: CATSDLRLEKLFF

D: -
J: TRBJ2-7
size: -
V: TRBV6-5
DNA: TGTGCCGGAGGTAGGCTAGGCGGCGAGCAGTACTTC
CDR3: CAGGRLGGEQYF

D: TRBD2
J: TRBJ2-5
size: -
V: TRBV12-3/TRBV12-4
DNA: TGTGCCAGCAGTTCCCAGAGGGGGGGACTAGCGGGATCCCGGGGGGAGACCCAGTACTTC
CDR3: CASSSQRGGLAGSRGETQYF

D: TRBD1
J: TRBJ2-7
size: many
V: TRBV5-1
DNA: TGCGCCAGCAGCGGAGGGACAGGGACATCAGGCGAGCAGTACTTC
CDR3: CASSGGTGTSGEQYF

D: -
J: TRBJ1-1
size: many
V: TRBV19
DNA: TGTGCCAGTAGTTTAACTATCTGGACTGAAGCTTTCTTT
CDR3: CASSLTIWTEAFF

D: -
J: TRBJ2-1
size: few
V: TRBV25-1
DNA: TGTGCCAGCAGTGATTCGGGACTCGGCATCTACAATGAGCAGTTCTTC
CDR3: CASSDSGLGIYNEQFF

D: TRBD1
J: TRBJ1-2
size: -
V: TRBV28
DNA: TGTGCCAGCAGATCGTCCGGGACAGCGCAATATGGCTACACCTTC
CDR3: CASRSSGTAQYGYTF

D: TRBD1
J: TRBJ2-7
size: many
V: TRBV24-1
DNA: TGTGCCACCAGTGAAACAGGGGGGGAGCAGTACTTC
CDR3: CATSETGGEQYF

D: -
J: TRBJ2-2
size: once
V: TRBV24-1
DNA: TGTGCCACCAGTGACGCGGGACAGATGTACACCGGGGAGCTGTTTTTT
CDR3: CATSDAGQMYTGELFF

D: -
J: TRBJ1-5
size: -
V: TRBV2
DNA: TGTGCTGACGCCCTAGGGGGCAATCAGCCCCAGCATTTT
CDR3: CADALGGNQPQHF